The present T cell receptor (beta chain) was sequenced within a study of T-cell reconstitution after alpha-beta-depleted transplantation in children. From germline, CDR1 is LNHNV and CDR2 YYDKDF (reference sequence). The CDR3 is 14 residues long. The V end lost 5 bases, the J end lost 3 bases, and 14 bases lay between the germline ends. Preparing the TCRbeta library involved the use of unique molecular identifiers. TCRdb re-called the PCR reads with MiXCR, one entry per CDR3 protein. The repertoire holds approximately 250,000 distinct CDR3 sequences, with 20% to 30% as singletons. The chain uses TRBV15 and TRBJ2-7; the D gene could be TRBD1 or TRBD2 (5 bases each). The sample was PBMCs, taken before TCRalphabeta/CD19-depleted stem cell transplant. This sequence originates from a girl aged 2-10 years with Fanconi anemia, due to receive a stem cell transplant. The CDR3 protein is CATSRFGDLYEQYF. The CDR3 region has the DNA TGTGCCACCAGCCGCTTTGGGGACCTCTACGAGCAGTACTTC.